The clone carrying this T cell receptor (beta chain) has at least ten counts. As yet, its antigen is unknown. The junction does not match germline at one end; this may be a read error. This entry comes from a study of T-cell reconstitution after alpha-beta-depleted transplantation in children. Unique molecular identifiers were incorporated into the prepared TCRbeta library. TCRdb re-analysed the PCR reads in MiXCR, keeping a single row per CDR3 protein. This sample has 100,000 or so distinct CDR3 sequences; approximately 8% occur once, and the top ten carry 15% to 20%. The CDR3 sequence is 13 residues long. Germline V lookup: CDR1 MDHEN, CDR2 SYDVKM. Regarding the study as a whole: Diversity of TCRbeta at day 60 was high in some patients, arising from surviving recipient T cells and thymic progenitors. A year had passed since transplant, and T-cell counts and diversity by then came mostly from newly produced T cells. Reports say that about two months after transplant, the alpha-beta T cells came out of several hundred graft clones that had expanded.

The chain recombines TRBV28 with TRBJ2-7; no reliable D call. This sequence originates from a boy aged 2 to 9 with acute lymphoblastic leukemia, due to receive a stem cell transplant. The material was PBMCs, obtained before TCRalphabeta/CD19-depleted stem cell transplant. This chain's CDR3 is CASSSPIQPSIDF. As DNA, the CDR3 is TGTGCCAGCAGCTCTCCCATACAGCCTTCGATCGACTTC.